Listed below are T cell receptor beta chains from one sample, sequenced in a study of PD-1 blockade in classical Hodgkin lymphoma. The protocol was immunoSEQ multiplex PCR, while the TCRdb copy is restricted to in-frame clones and leaves out a portion. The sample holds tens of thousands of clones, roughly 89% seen once. The sample here was peripheral blood mononuclear cells (PBMCs), taken before the fourth cycle of nivolumab. All receptors derive from a human donor with classical Hodgkin lymphoma. Both conserved end residues are part of each CDR3. The D gene is left open where the match is weak. Not all rows give a size; the values are once, few, many and, for expanded clones, a class.

CDR3nt: TGTGCCAGCAGCATATTGACTAGCGGGACCGGGGAGCTGTTTTTT; CDR3aa: CASSILTSGTGELFF; v_gene: TRBV9; abundance: -; d_gene: TRBD2; j_gene: TRBJ2-2
CDR3nt: TGTGCCAGCAGCCTGGGACAGGCGGCCTTCGGAGAGCAGTACTTC; CDR3aa: CASSLGQAAFGEQYF; v_gene: TRBV6-9; abundance: -; d_gene: TRBD1; j_gene: TRBJ2-7
CDR3nt: TGTGCTAGTGGTATAAGACAGACTGAAGCTTTCTTT; CDR3aa: CASGIRQTEAFF; v_gene: TRBV12-5; abundance: -; d_gene: -; j_gene: TRBJ1-1
CDR3nt: TGTGCCAGCAGTCCCCGGGCTTGGACCTACGAGCAGTACTTC; CDR3aa: CASSPRAWTYEQYF; v_gene: TRBV27; abundance: -; d_gene: -; j_gene: TRBJ2-7
CDR3nt: TGTGCCAGCAGTTCGCTGTTGGCGGGGGACTCGAGCATTAGCACAGATACGCAGTATTTT; CDR3aa: CASSSLLAGDSSISTDTQYF; v_gene: TRBV27; abundance: -; d_gene: TRBD2; j_gene: TRBJ2-3
CDR3nt: TGTGCCAGCAGTTTACGACTAGCGGGAGATAGCACAGATACGCAGTATTTT; CDR3aa: CASSLRLAGDSTDTQYF; v_gene: TRBV28; abundance: -; d_gene: TRBD2; j_gene: TRBJ2-3
CDR3nt: TGTGCCAGCAGTTTATCGGCAGTAGCCAAAAACATTCAGTACTTC; CDR3aa: CASSLSAVAKNIQYF; v_gene: TRBV28; abundance: -; d_gene: -; j_gene: TRBJ2-4
CDR3nt: TGTGCCAGCAGCGCCCTCCGACTAGCGGGAGCCATCGGGGAGCTGTTTTTT; CDR3aa: CASSALRLAGAIGELFF; v_gene: TRBV9; abundance: -; d_gene: TRBD2; j_gene: TRBJ2-2
CDR3nt: TGCGCCAGCAGCTTACAGAGTATGCGGGAAAAACTGTTTTTT; CDR3aa: CASSLQSMREKLFF; v_gene: TRBV5-1; abundance: -; d_gene: -; j_gene: TRBJ1-4
CDR3nt: TGCAGTGCTACGGTTTCCGATACGCAGTATTTT; CDR3aa: CSATVSDTQYF; v_gene: TRBV20-1; abundance: once; d_gene: -; j_gene: TRBJ2-3
CDR3nt: TGTGCCAGCACGATATGGACAGGCAATCAGCCCCAGCATTTT; CDR3aa: CASTIWTGNQPQHF; v_gene: TRBV28; abundance: -; d_gene: -; j_gene: TRBJ1-5
CDR3nt: TGTGCCAGCAGTAATAGATACGAGCAGTACTTC; CDR3aa: CASSNRYEQYF; v_gene: TRBV7-2; abundance: -; d_gene: -; j_gene: TRBJ2-7
CDR3nt: TGCGCCAGCAGCCAGGATTTGAACACTGAAGCTTTCTTT; CDR3aa: CASSQDLNTEAFF; v_gene: TRBV4-1; abundance: -; d_gene: -; j_gene: TRBJ1-1
CDR3nt: TGTGCCAGCAGCCCCGGGACAGCAAGCACGCTGTTTTTT; CDR3aa: CASSPGTASTLFF; v_gene: TRBV9; abundance: -; d_gene: TRBD1; j_gene: TRBJ1-4
CDR3nt: TGTGCTAGCAGCTTCAGTCAGGGCAGTCGAGCTTTCTTT; CDR3aa: CASSFSQGSRAFF; v_gene: TRBV7-7; abundance: -; d_gene: -; j_gene: TRBJ1-1
CDR3nt: TGTGCCAGCAGCGATCTAGCGGTACATTACAATGAGCAGTTCTTC; CDR3aa: CASSDLAVHYNEQFF; v_gene: TRBV9; abundance: -; d_gene: TRBD2; j_gene: TRBJ2-1
CDR3nt: TGTGCCAGCAGCTTAACAGGGGGGGAAGCTTTCTTT; CDR3aa: CASSLTGGEAFF; v_gene: TRBV7-8; abundance: -; d_gene: TRBD1; j_gene: TRBJ1-1
CDR3nt: TGTGCCAGCAGCTTAGCGGGCGGGAGGGTCACCTACGAGCAGTACTTC; CDR3aa: CASSLAGGRVTYEQYF; v_gene: TRBV11-2; abundance: -; d_gene: TRBD2; j_gene: TRBJ2-7
CDR3nt: TGTGCCAGCAGCTTAGATATCGGGAACACCGGGGAGCTGTTTTTT; CDR3aa: CASSLDIGNTGELFF; v_gene: TRBV11-3; abundance: -; d_gene: -; j_gene: TRBJ2-2
CDR3nt: TGTGCCAGCTCACCAATAACATCCACTGGGGGTGGAAACACCATATATTTT; CDR3aa: CASSPITSTGGGNTIYF; v_gene: TRBV18; abundance: -; d_gene: -; j_gene: TRBJ1-3
CDR3nt: TGCGCCAGCACATGGGGGTTGGCGAACACTGAAGCTTTCTTT; CDR3aa: CASTWGLANTEAFF; v_gene: TRBV5-1; abundance: -; d_gene: -; j_gene: TRBJ1-1
CDR3nt: TGTGCCATCCAGGAGGTTAAAGGCTACACCTTC; CDR3aa: CAIQEVKGYTF; v_gene: TRBV2; abundance: -; d_gene: -; j_gene: TRBJ1-2
CDR3nt: TGTGCCAGAAGCGGTGGGACAGGTACCTACGAGCAGTACTTC; CDR3aa: CARSGGTGTYEQYF; v_gene: TRBV5-3; abundance: once; d_gene: TRBD1; j_gene: TRBJ2-7
CDR3nt: TGTGCTAGTGGTTTGGTACCCCTCCCCCTAGCGGGAATTGAAGGCAATGAGCAGTTCTTC; CDR3aa: CASGLVPLPLAGIEGNEQFF; v_gene: TRBV12-5; abundance: -; d_gene: TRBD2; j_gene: TRBJ2-1
CDR3nt: TGTGCCAGCAGCGGGACATTCTATGGCTACACCTTC; CDR3aa: CASSGTFYGYTF; v_gene: TRBV13; abundance: -; d_gene: -; j_gene: TRBJ1-2
CDR3nt: TGTGCCAGCAGTTGGGGGACAGGGAGGAGAGAGCAGTTCTTC; CDR3aa: CASSWGTGRREQFF; v_gene: TRBV6-5; abundance: -; d_gene: TRBD1; j_gene: TRBJ2-1
CDR3nt: TGTGCCAGCAGTGGACGGAGGGAGGGACGCACAGATACGCAGTATTTT; CDR3aa: CASSGRREGRTDTQYF; v_gene: TRBV2; abundance: -; d_gene: TRBD2; j_gene: TRBJ2-3
CDR3nt: TGCGCCAGCAGCCAAGGCCCCGGGACTACCTACGAGCAGTACTTC; CDR3aa: CASSQGPGTTYEQYF; v_gene: TRBV4-1; abundance: -; d_gene: TRBD2; j_gene: TRBJ2-7
CDR3nt: TGTGCCAGCACCCCAAAACTAATCTCGGTGGGGTACAATGAGCAGTTCTTC; CDR3aa: CASTPKLISVGYNEQFF; v_gene: TRBV2; abundance: -; d_gene: -; j_gene: TRBJ2-1